This entry concerns a single T cell receptor (beta chain). The antigen it binds to is not known. The record has no base qualities; no much larger clone is one base away. This specimen belongs to a study of cytomegalovirus exposure and HLA in healthy donors (TCRdb year 2017). Background for the entire study: An earlier analysis of approximately 550 of the donors reported about 250 Gb of sequence data and 100 million to 140 million unique TCR beta sequences from roughly 200 million T cells. Approximately 330 gigabases of sequencing data and tens of millions of unique TCR sequences made up an early release that covered 640 HLA-typed donors. The genetic ancestry cluster associated with self-reported Caucasian donors included approximately 85% of the 350 to 500 genotyped donors. The study aimed to test whether signatures of past pathogen exposure could be identified by cataloging public T cell receptors. The study profiled the T cell repertoires of hundreds of subjects by immunosequencing and related them to cytomegalovirus serostatus. Besides the first cohort of 500 to 700 subjects, a separate validation cohort made up of roughly 120 different subjects was used. High-throughput TCR immunosequencing, statistical association of individual TCRs with disease status, and machine learning were combined to predict cytomegalovirus infection status. A later analysis re-analyzed previously published TCR beta repertoires from hundreds of donors and added high-resolution HLA genotyping to study TCR occurrence patterns. In the later analysis, no new phenotypic data were used to find candidate immune exposures; instead, reliance was placed on TCR beta sequences and their occurrence across donors. An earlier analysis of around 640 of the donors used high-throughput TCR beta sequencing to judge whether each TCR beta V gene segment behaved as functional or pseudogenic. Donor age, sex, ethnicity and CMV serostatus were collected together with the repertoire data. A later genetic analysis took genome-wide SNP genotypes for 398 of the 666 donors and used that subset as a discovery cohort. Every repertoire in the discovery cohort had been generated on one and the same sequencing platform. Both class I and class II loci were covered by HLA typing, at four-digit resolution. Typing coverage varied by locus: 629-630 donors for A, B, C, DRB1 and DQB1; some 520 for DQA1; 606 for DPA1; roughly 470 for DPB1. Because of strong linkage in the cohort, roughly five DR-DQ haplotypes were treated as single units for association and clustering. On average, about 240,000 unique TCR beta nucleotide sequences were sequenced per donor among 398 genotyped donors of the cohort, with roughly 18% of those sequences being non-productive.

Overall results and qualifications from the work: Roughly uniform sequencing depth across donors was assumed in presence/absence analyses, although this assumption may not hold. The authors suggested that the approach could potentially be extended to other disease states and immunological phenotypes. A cluster of highly shared sequence variants was judged likely to represent a technical artifact of the sequencing pipeline. Linkage disequilibrium might explain the correlated functional status among segregating V segments, but an unknown experimental factor could not be ruled out. Immune exposure information for the cohort was limited to CMV serostatus. According to a later analysis, TCR association rates differed among HLA loci, with DRB1 alleles showing the most associated TCRs and HLA-C alleles showing the fewest. Because counts were too low, roughly 16 rarely observed V segments, including chromosome 9 orphons, were excluded from the earlier analysis of about 500 of the donors. In the study, about 150 TCR beta chains were listed as associated with cytomegalovirus. A later analysis found that most CMV-associated TCR beta chains appeared HLA-restricted, with HLA associations seemingly driven largely by CMV exposure. In both the original and validation cohorts, the classifier was reported to diagnose cytomegalovirus status with high specificity and sensitivity. Because HLA typing was missing for some donors at each locus, association tests included only the typed subset. In an earlier analysis of 587 of the donors, most TCR beta V segments appeared in productive rearrangements about 87% or about 30% of the time, broadly matching IMGT annotations. A further reported finding was that TCR beta sequences accurately predicted the HLA-A and HLA-B alleles for most subjects in the first cohort. Specific HLA alleles were associated with 16,951 TCR beta sequences at a false discovery rate of 0.05 in a later analysis. Some IMGT-functional V segments, including TRBV6-2 and TRBV6-3, could not be distinguished by the 87-base-pair reads and were therefore excluded. In vitro tests confirmed that a few of the cytomegalovirus-associated TCR beta chains recognize cytomegalovirus antigens. V-gene and J-gene trimming of TCR beta chains was associated with a missense DCLRE1C variant in a later genetic analysis, and the association was replicated in an independent cohort. A later analysis found that HLA-associated TCR beta chains were more clonally expanded and had lower generation probabilities than equally common non-associated chains. A later genetic analysis reported fewer N-insertions in productive TCRs among donors in an Asian-associated ancestry cluster than the approximately 700-donor mean. The cohort was sequenced for TCR beta chains only, and without alpha or paired-chain data the features that could be detected were limited. When HLA alleles, especially DR and DQ, strongly co-occurred, attributing TCR associations to individual alleles was difficult. Across donors, most TCR sequences were observed very rarely, whereas some public TCRs were present in many individuals. A later analysis reported that several top co-occurrence clusters appeared linked to parvovirus B19, influenza, CMV and Epstein-Barr virus.

Libraries were constructed by the immunoSEQ multiplex PCR assay. A mixture of 60 forward primers for TCR Vbeta segments and 13 reverse primers for TCR Jbeta segments was used in the multiplex PCR. A multiplex PCR assay on genomic DNA amplified the CDR3 region of rearranged TCR beta genes. Amplified TCR beta libraries were sequenced as 87-base-pair reads on the Illumina HiSeq System. As for the original processing: Across the roughly 600 repertoires, a later analysis counted some 80 million unique TCR beta chains, roughly 11 million of which were shared by at least two donors. A nearest-neighbor algorithm error-corrected the raw reads and collapsed the reads into unique sequences, merging closely related sequences to remove PCR and sequencing errors. Alignment of CDR3 sequences to IMGT reference sequences was used to assign V, D and J gene segments. For a sequence to be retained, at least a six-nucleotide match to both a V gene segment and a J gene segment was required. A rearrangement was called productive if the CDR3 had no stop codons and remained in frame with V and J, and every other rearrangement was called non-productive. CDR3 was defined by IMGT convention, running from the second conserved V-encoded cysteine to the conserved J-encoded phenylalanine. In an earlier analysis of roughly 610 of the donors, sequences lacking an unambiguous match to a single V gene segment were excluded. In an earlier analysis of 587 of the donors, a V segment was called functional when productive rearrangements were above 56.7%, and segregating when the standard deviation between donors exceeded 5%. A statistical classification framework was built for diagnosing cytomegalovirus status from the catalog of TCR beta chain sequences. In a later analysis, TCR nucleotide sequences were compared against IMGT/GENE-DB human TR gene sequences so that V and J genes could be assigned. Using the TCRdist pipeline, a later analysis assigned CDR3 sequences along with most-parsimonious VDJ recombination scenarios. In a later analysis, every TCR beta chain was defined by the combination of its CDR3 amino acid sequence and its V-gene family, and reads without a unique V-gene family were dropped. To address suspected cross-contamination and a sequencing artifact, a later analysis removed 592 highly shared, low-generation-probability nucleotide sequences. In a later analysis, a clonal expansion index was calculated for each public chain from normalized within-repertoire ranks of inferred template counts. Generation probabilities in a later analysis came from a VDJ recombination model fitted to out-of-frame rearrangements, and those results were checked against IGoR. A later analysis scored TCR-TCR, TCR-HLA and TCR-CMV co-occurrence with hypergeometric tests, applying a repertoire-size bias correction to TCR pairs. False discovery rates were estimated in a later analysis by permuting HLA or CMV assignments 20 times. A later analysis grouped co-occurring TCRs with DBSCAN, adding TCRdist sequence similarity when clustering within HLA-allele-positive subsets. Repertoires with fewer than 30,000 or more than 120,000 public chains, plus five repertoires with anomalous nucleotide sharing, were excluded from co-occurrence clustering. The table was pulled from immuneACCESS by TCRdb, which kept in-frame rearrangements only. Such tables lose some clones; where checked, under half of the loss comes from unresolved V genes, and the rest has no known cause. D and trimming come from the DNA, and the V and J calls and clone size come from that table. Counted in this sample were about 270,000 clones; approximately 70% of them appeared once. Around 2% of the sample is taken by the ten largest.

The cohort consisted of approximately 690 healthy bone marrow donors. Cohort members were all nominally healthy when sampled, although unrecorded immune exposures were likely present. The donor was CMV seronegative and belonged to the group of around 350 seronegative cohort members. A peripheral blood sample was provided by each donor, and peripheral blood mononuclear cells were used for TCR beta sequencing. Genomic DNA was extracted from the blood cell samples with the Qiagen DNeasy Blood Extraction Kit. The cysteine opens and the phenylalanine closes a CDR3 of 14 amino acids. The CDR3 DNA has 42 bases and is translated from base 1. From a lookup of the germline V gene (reference sequence), CDR1 and CDR2 are SEHNR and FQNEAQ. V is cut by 4 bases and J by 1 base, and the space between the germline ends is 10 bases.

Sequencing was carried out using PBMCs. This clonotype was obtained from a female donor in good health and CMV-seronegative. Recombination linked TRBV7-9 to TRBJ2-5, with the D gene not clear enough to name. The CDR3 here reads CASSSKSIQETQYF. The bases are TGTGCCAGCAGCTCCAAAAGCATCCAAGAGACCCAGTACTTC.